What follows are 13 T cell receptor beta chains derived from one specimen sequenced in a study of shared clonotypes between healthy human individuals. Here immunoSEQ multiplex PCR was the method, and the copy in TCRdb shows in-frame clones only, minus some. This table has around 2,000,000 clones, 95% appearing once. Sequencing input: naive CD4+ T cells sorted from blood. Subset described: CD45RA+ positively selected. The origin of the receptors is a young man in good health.

This clone was observed a handful of times. Other DNA sequences within the sample encode an identical CDR3. The genes are TRBV18 and TRBJ2-7, with TRBD2 matching 10 bases. This CDR3 has 13 amino acids. Germline CDR1 is KGHSH and CDR2 is LQKENI. V was clipped by 5 bases and J by 3 bases; unmatched bases: 1. CDR3 in DNA: TGTGCCAGCTCATCTAGCGGGAGCTACGAGCAGTACTTC. This codes for CASSSSGSYEQYF.

The gene calls are TRBV10-3 and TRBJ2-3, with 9 bases aligning to TRBD2. V trimming: 4 bases; J trimming: 0 bases; junction bases outside the gene matches: 5. Germline values: CDR1 ENHRY, CDR2 SYGVKD. The length of the CDR3 is 16 residues. This chain's CDR3 is CAISGLAGISTDTQYF. The DNA of the CDR3 is TGTGCCATCAGTGGGCTAGCGGGGATTAGCACAGATACGCAGTATTTT.

The rearrangement links TRBV4-3 to TRBJ2-6; no definite D call. The germline gives CDR1 LGHNA, CDR2 YSLEER. With 0 bases removed from V and 3 bases from J, the gap between germline ends came to 6 bases. This CDR3 is built from 15 residues. The CDR3 reads CASSQDRVGANVLTF. The CDR3 DNA follows: TGCGCCAGCAGCCAAGATAGGGTTGGGGCCAACGTCCTGACTTTC.

The chain has TRBV28 and TRBJ1-3; D is uncertain. V was trimmed by 9 bases and J by 4 bases, leaving 10 bases between them. CDR1 and CDR2 from the germline V gene are MDHEN and SYDVKM. The CDR3 length is 12 residues. CDR3 residues: CASSETGNTIYF. Written as DNA, the CDR3 is TGTGCCAGTTCCGAAACCGGAAACACCATATATTTT.

The rearrangement uses TRBV10-1 and TRBJ2-3; D perhaps matches TRBD1 (5 bases). The CDR3 loop spans 14 amino acids. Germline V lookup: CDR1 WNHNN, CDR2 SYGVQD (reference sequence). V lost 9 bases and J lost 0, with 13 bases in between. The CDR3 spells CARLTASSTDTQYF. The CDR3 nucleotides read TGCGCCAGACTGACAGCCTCTAGCACAGATACGCAGTATTTT.

The chain uses TRBV28 and TRBJ1-5, with 9 bases matching TRBD1. Germline V gene data show CDR1 as MDHEN and CDR2 as SYDVKM. This CDR3 region has 17 residues. Germline trimming cut 5 bases from V and 1 base from J; bases unmatched to any gene: 9. CDR3 coding DNA: TGTGCCAGCAGTACCCTCGGGACAGGGCTGAGCAATCAGCCCCAGCATTTT. It codes for CASSTLGTGLSNQPQHF.

This chain links TRBV5-8 with TRBJ2-7; weak D call: TRBD1 (6 bases). Trimming removed 1 base at V and 11 bases at J, with 10 bases between. The V gene's germline CDR1 is SGHTS and CDR2 YDEGEE. The CDR3 length is 11 residues. The CDR3 DNA reads as TGTGCCAGCAGCTTGAGAACAGGGAAGTACTTC. Translating it yields CASSLRTGKYF.

The CDR3 nucleotides are TGTGCCAGCAGCATCGACGGGGGCTCTGGCTACACCTTC. Translating it yields CASSIDGGSGYTF. V and J are TRBV11-1 and TRBJ1-2; D is possibly TRBD1 (6 bases). V lost 5 bases and J lost 7, with 14 bases in between. CDR1 and CDR2 from the germline V gene are SGHAT and FQDESV (reference sequence). The length of the CDR3 is 13 residues.

This sequence joins TRBV28 and TRBJ1-2, with unresolved D. V dropped 10 bases and J dropped 2 bases, with 11 bases sitting between them. This CDR3 is built from 12 residues. Germline V gene sequence: CDR1 MDHEN, CDR2 SYDVKM. The CDR3 is CAIAGINYGYTF. DNA of the CDR3: TGTGCCATCGCCGGGATCAACTATGGCTACACCTTC.

This rearrangement joins TRBV5-6 to TRBJ2-3; TRBD1 is a possible D gene (6 bases). V lost 6 bases and J 1 base, leaving 15 bases between the germline ends. The CDR3 is 15 residues long. Germline CDR1 is SGHDT and CDR2 is YYEEEE. CDR3 DNA: TGTGCCAGCACCCGAGGGGGTTGGGGCACAGATACGCAGTATTTT. This encodes CASTRGGWGTDTQYF.

As for this clone: The same CDR3 arises from other DNA sequences in this sample as well. The chain employs TRBV9 and TRBJ2-1, with no clear D. This CDR3 spans 11 amino acids. The V gene lost 0 bases and the J gene lost 10 bases, with 5 bases spanning the gap. CDR1 and CDR2 (germline): SGDLS, YYNGEE. The CDR3 DNA follows: TGTGCCAGCAGCGTAGGGGTAGAGCAGTTCTTC. Its protein is CASSVGVEQFF. Drawing the rest from reference TRBV9 and TRBJ2-1, the complete variable domain is DSGVTQTPKHLITATGQRVTLRCSPRSGDLSVYWYQQSLDQGLQFLIQYYNGEERAKGNILERFSAQQFPDLHSELNLSSLELGDSALYFCASSVGVEQFFGPGTRLTVL.

With respect to this clone: A much larger clone lies one base from this, so it may be a read error. The chain is built from TRBV6-5 and TRBJ1-1, with D unresolved. This CDR3 region has 11 residues. Germline CDR1 reads MNHEY; CDR2 reads SVGAGI. Trimming took off 4 bases at V and 3 bases at J, with 3 bases between the two ends. The CDR3 spells CASSSYTEAFF. The DNA for the CDR3 is TGTGCCAGCAGTTCCTACACTGAAGCTTTCTTT.

The chain recombines TRBV18 with TRBJ2-3; D may be TRBD1 (5 bases). Germline-derived CDR1 and CDR2 are KGHSH and LQKENI. The CDR3 spans 14 residues. The V end was cut by 1 base, the J end by 11 bases, with 16 bases between. The CDR3 DNA reads TGTGCCAGCTCACCACTCCCCAGGGAAGGCAGGCAGTATTTT. The encoded protein is CASSPLPREGRQYF.